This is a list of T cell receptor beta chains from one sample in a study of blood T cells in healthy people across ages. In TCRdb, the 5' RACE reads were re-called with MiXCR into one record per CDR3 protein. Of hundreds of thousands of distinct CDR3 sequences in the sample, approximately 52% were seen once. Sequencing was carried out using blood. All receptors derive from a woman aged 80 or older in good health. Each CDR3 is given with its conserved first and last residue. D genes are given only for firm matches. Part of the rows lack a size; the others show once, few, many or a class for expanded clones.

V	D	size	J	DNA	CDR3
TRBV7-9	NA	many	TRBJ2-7	TGTGCCAGAGAACTCTCCTACGAGCAGTACTTC	CARELSYEQYF
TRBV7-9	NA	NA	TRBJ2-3	TGTGCCAGCAGCTTAACGCAGGGGCAAACGGATACGCAGTATTTT	CASSLTQGQTDTQYF
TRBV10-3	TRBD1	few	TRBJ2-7	TGTGCCACCAAAGGGGAGCGACAGGGAAACGAGCAGTACTTC	CATKGERQGNEQYF
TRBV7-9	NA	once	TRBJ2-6	TGTGCCAGCAGCTTAGGAGGGGACTCTGGGGCCAACGTCCTGACTTTC	CASSLGGDSGANVLTF
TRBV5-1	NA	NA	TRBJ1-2	TGCGCCAGCAGCTTGGCCGAGGACCTCTATGGCTACACCTTC	CASSLAEDLYGYTF
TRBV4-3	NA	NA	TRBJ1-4	TGCGCCAGCAGCCAAGAAATTCGGCAGGCCAATGAAAAACTGTTTTTT	CASSQEIRQANEKLFF
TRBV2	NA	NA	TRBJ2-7	TGTGCCAGCAAAGCGGACACCTACTACGAGCAGTACTTC	CASKADTYYEQYF
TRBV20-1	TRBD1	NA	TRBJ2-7	TGCAGTGCTACAGACAGGGCCTTTTCCTACGAGCAGTACTTC	CSATDRAFSYEQYF
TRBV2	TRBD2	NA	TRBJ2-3	TGTGCCATCGCGGGACTAGCGGGGGGGGCTAGCACAGATACGCAGTATTTT	CAIAGLAGGASTDTQYF
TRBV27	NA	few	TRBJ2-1	TGTGCCAGCAGCAGCGCAGGTAATTCCCCAACTGAGCAGTTCTTC	CASSSAGNSPTEQFF
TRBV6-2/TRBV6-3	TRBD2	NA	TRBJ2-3	TGTGCCAGCATTAGCGGGGGAGCCACAGATACGCAGTATTTT	CASISGGATDTQYF
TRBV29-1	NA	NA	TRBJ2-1	TGCAGCGTTGAAATCGTGTCTTACAATGAGCAGTTCTTC	CSVEIVSYNEQFF
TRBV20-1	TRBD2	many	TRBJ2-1	TGCAGTGCTAGAGATCCGACTAGCGGAGAGTCCAATGAGCAGTTCTTC	CSARDPTSGESNEQFF
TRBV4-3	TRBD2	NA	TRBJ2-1	TGCGCCAGCAGCCTCAAAATCTCTAGCGGGAGAATCAATATCAATGAGCAGTTCTTC	CASSLKISSGRININEQFF
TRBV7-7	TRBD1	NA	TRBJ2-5	TGTGCTAGCAGCGGACAGGCCACAGAGACCCAGTACTTC	CASSGQATETQYF
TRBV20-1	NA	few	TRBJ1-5	TGCAGTGCCCAGGTCGGACAGCACAATCAGCCCCAGCATTTT	CSAQVGQHNQPQHF
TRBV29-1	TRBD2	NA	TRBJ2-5	TGCAGCTCCCGCTCCCTGACTAGCGCCCAAGAGACCCAGTACTTC	CSSRSLTSAQETQYF
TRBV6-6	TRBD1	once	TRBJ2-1	TGTGCCAGCAGTTACACGGGACAGTTAAACAATGAGCAGTTCTTC	CASSYTGQLNNEQFF
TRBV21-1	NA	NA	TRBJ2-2	TGTGCCAGCAGCAAATGTCATAGGACACCTTATCCGAACACCGGGGAGCTGTTTTTT	CASSKCHRTPYPNTGELFF
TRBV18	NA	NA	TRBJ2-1	TGTGCCAGCTCACCACCGACAGGGGAAAAAGAAGAGGGAGGGTTCTACAATGAGCAGTTCTTC	CASSPPTGEKEEGGFYNEQFF
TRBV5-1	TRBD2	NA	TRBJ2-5	TGCGCCAGCAGCTCGGGGGGTTTATACCAAGAGACCCAGTACTTC	CASSSGGLYQETQYF
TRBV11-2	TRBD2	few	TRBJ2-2	TGTGCCAGCACTGAAGCGGGGGGGCCGGCCACCGGGGAGCTGTTTTTT	CASTEAGGPATGELFF
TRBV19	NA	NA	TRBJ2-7	TGTGCCACCAAAATAGGCTACGAGCAGTACTTC	CATKIGYEQYF
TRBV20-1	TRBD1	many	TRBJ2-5	TGCAGTGCGTGGACAGGGGTCCGCCACCAAGAGACCCAGTACTTC	CSAWTGVRHQETQYF
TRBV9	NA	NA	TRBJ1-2	TGTGCCAGCAGCCCCGCGGGATTAGATGGCTACACCTTC	CASSPAGLDGYTF
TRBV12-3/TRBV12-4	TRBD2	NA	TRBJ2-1	TGTGCCAGCAGTTTAGCTCTAGCGGGGGAGAACAATGAGCAGTTCTTC	CASSLALAGENNEQFF
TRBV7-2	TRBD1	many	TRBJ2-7	TGTGCCAGCAGCTTAGCCAGTACCGGGACAGATTACGAGCAGTACTTC	CASSLASTGTDYEQYF
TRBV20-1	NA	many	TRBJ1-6	TGCAGTGCTAGTAAGGAGACCACTTCACCCCTCCACTTT	CSASKETTSPLHF
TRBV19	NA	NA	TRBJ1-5	TGTGCCAGTAGTATATCCGGGGGGCAAGATCAGCCCCAGCATTTT	CASSISGGQDQPQHF
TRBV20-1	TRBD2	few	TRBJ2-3	TGCAGTGCTAACCGACGAGCGGGAGGGTTCACAGATACGCAGTATTTT	CSANRRAGGFTDTQYF
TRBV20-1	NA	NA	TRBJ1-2	TGCAGTGCTGCGGGTGGAGCCAGTGGCCACACCTTC	CSAAGGASGHTF
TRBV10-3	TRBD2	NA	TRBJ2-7	TGTGCCATCAGTAAGACTAGCGGGAGGGCCAACGAGCAGTACTTC	CAISKTSGRANEQYF
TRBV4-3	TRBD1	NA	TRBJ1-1	TGCGCCAGCAGCCAAGAGGGGGGGGACAGGGATGAAGCTTTCTTT	CASSQEGGDRDEAFF
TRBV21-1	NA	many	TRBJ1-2	TGTGCCAGCAGCAATGAATATGGCTACACCTTC	CASSNEYGYTF
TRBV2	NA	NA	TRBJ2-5	TGTGCCAGCAGTGACGGTGATAGACAGCAAGAGACCCAGTACTTC	CASSDGDRQQETQYF
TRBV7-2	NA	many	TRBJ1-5	TGTGCCAGCAGCTTGGGCCAGATTATCAATCAGCCCCAGCATTTT	CASSLGQIINQPQHF
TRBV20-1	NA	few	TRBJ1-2	TGCAGTGCTAGATACCGGGCCGGTGGCTACACCTTC	CSARYRAGGYTF
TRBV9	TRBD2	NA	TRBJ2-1	TGTGCCAGCAGCGTGGGCCCTTTGGCTAGCGGAAACAATGAGCAGTTCTTC	CASSVGPLASGNNEQFF
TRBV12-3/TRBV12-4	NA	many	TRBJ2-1	TGTGCCAGCAGGGCGACAGTACACAATGAGCAGTTCTTC	CASRATVHNEQFF
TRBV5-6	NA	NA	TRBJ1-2	TGTGCCAGCAGCTTGAAGGGTTCGGGGGCAAGCTATGGCTACACCTTC	CASSLKGSGASYGYTF
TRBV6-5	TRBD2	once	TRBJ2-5	TGTGCCAGCAGTTATGGGACTAGCGGGCCGGAGACCCAGTACTTC	CASSYGTSGPETQYF
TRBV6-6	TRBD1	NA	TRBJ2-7	TGTGCCAGCAGTTACACCGGACAGGGGACCTACGAGCAGTACTTC	CASSYTGQGTYEQYF
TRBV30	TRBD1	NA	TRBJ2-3	TGTGCCTGGATGGGGGGACAGGGAAGTGCGCAGTATTTT	CAWMGGQGSAQYF
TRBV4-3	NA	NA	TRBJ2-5	TGCGCCAGCAGCCAGACCGCGAACCAAGAGACCCAGTACTTC	CASSQTANQETQYF
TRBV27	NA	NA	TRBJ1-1	TGTGCCAGCAGTCTACGGGACGTAAACACTGAAGCTTTCTTT	CASSLRDVNTEAFF
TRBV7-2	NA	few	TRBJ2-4	TGTGCCAGCAGCTTAGAAAGGGGAGGCATTCAGTACTTC	CASSLERGGIQYF
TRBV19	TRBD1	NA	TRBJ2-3	TGTGCCAGTAGATGGACAGGGGGCGCAGATACGCAGTATTTT	CASRWTGGADTQYF
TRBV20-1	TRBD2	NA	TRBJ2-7	TGCAGTGCTAGAGATAACCTAGCGGGAGAATACGAGCAGTACTTC	CSARDNLAGEYEQYF
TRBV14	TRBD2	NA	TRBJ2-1	TGTGCCAGCAGCCCTTGGACTAGCGGGGGGGCCTATGAGCAGTTCTTC	CASSPWTSGGAYEQFF
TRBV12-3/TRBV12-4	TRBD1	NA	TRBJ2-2	TGTGCCAGCAGCCCGGGGACAGGTTACATCGGGGAGCTGTTTTTT	CASSPGTGYIGELFF
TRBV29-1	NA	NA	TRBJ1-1	TGCAGCGTGACTCCTCCGACGACTGAAGCTTTCTTT	CSVTPPTTEAFF
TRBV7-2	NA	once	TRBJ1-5	TGTGCCAGTACTCCGGGCCCCGGGACTCAGCCCCAGCATTTT	CASTPGPGTQPQHF
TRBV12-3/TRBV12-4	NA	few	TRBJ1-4	TGTGCCAGCGCCCCGGCTAATGAAAAACTGTTTTTT	CASAPANEKLFF